The clone carrying this T cell receptor (beta chain) was found many times. Antigen unknown. Arm-PCR with iRepertoire HTBI primers amplified the CDR3 regions for these TCR beta libraries. TCRdb re-derived calls from the multiplex PCR reads in MiXCR, one entry per CDR3 protein. This sample has around 320,000 distinct CDR3 sequences, with around 15% found just once. This entry belongs to a study of regulatory T cells in long-lasting Graves disease. Study outcomes and limitations: Among persistent patients, a larger number of public clonotypes were shared (around 2,700) than among newly diagnosed patients (about 1,000).

Time point: newly diagnosed GD, antithyroid drugs for less than 3 months. RNA extracted from PBMCs served as the sequencing template. An endocrinology department in Xi'an, China, recruited the patients. These sequences were also reported in another study, on T cells in Graves' hyperthyroidism and ophthalmopathy. That work states: Blood also contained most expanded thyroid clonotypes above 0.001.

This clonotype was sampled from a middle-aged man with Graves disease. Sequencing used peripheral blood mononuclear cells (PBMCs), obtained at new diagnosis, from a patient treated with antithyroid drugs.

CDR3 DNA sequence: TGTGCCAGCAGTGAAGGGACAGGGGGAGTTAGCTATGGCTACACCTTC. Translating it yields CASSEGTGGVSYGYTF. The rearrangement links TRBV2 to TRBJ1-2; TRBD1 aligns across 10 bases. CDR3 length: 16 residues. The V and J ends lost 1 base and 4 bases, in that order; junction bases with no gene match: 6. Germline CDR1 and CDR2: SNHLY and FYNNEI.